The TCR beta chain under discussion was sequenced for a study of blood T cell repertoires in COVID-19. Study details: Sites in the United States, Italy and Spain provided acute and convalescent COVID-19 samples. The cDNA or gDNA used as material had been derived from T cells, B-cell-depleted T cells, or PBMCs.

Clones were sequenced by immunoSEQ multiplex PCR, and TCRdb holds only the in-frame ones, with some missing. Counted here are roughly 120,000 clones, about nine tenths occurring once; the ten biggest clones make up roughly 29%. Looked up from germline, CDR1 is SGHTA and CDR2 is FQGTGA. The CDR3 extends over 14 amino acids. After removal of 5 bases from V and 6 bases from J, the junction contained 6 bases not matched to a gene. This chain uses TRBV7-3 with TRBJ2-3; 9 bases agree with TRBD2. The sequencing sample was made of peripheral blood. The sequence came from a woman in her seventies with acute or convalescent COVID-19. The CDR3 is CASSLGTSLDTQYF. The CDR3 bases are TGTGCCAGCAGCCTCGGGACTAGCCTCGATACGCAGTATTTT.